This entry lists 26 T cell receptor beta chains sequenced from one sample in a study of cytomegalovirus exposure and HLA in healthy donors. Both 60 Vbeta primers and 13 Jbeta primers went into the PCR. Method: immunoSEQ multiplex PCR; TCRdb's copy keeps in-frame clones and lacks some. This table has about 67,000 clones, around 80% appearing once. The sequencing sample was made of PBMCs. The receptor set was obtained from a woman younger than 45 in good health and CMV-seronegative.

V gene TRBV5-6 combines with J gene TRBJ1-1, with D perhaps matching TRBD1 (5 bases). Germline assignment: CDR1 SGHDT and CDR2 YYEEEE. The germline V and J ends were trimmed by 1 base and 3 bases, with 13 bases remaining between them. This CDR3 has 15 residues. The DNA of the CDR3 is TGTGCCAGCAGCTTGCGGCAGGGTGAATACACTGAAGCTTTCTTT. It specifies CASSLRQGEYTEAFF. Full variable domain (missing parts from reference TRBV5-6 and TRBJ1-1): DAGVTQSPTHLIKTRGQQVTLRCSPKSGHDTVSWYQQALGQGPQFIFQYYEEEERQRGNFPDRFSGHQFPNYSSELNVNALLLGDSALYLCASSLRQGEYTEAFFGQGTRLTVV.

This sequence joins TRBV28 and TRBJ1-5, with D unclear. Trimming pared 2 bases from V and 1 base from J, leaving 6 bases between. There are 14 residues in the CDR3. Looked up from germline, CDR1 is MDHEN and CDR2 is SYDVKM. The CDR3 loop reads CASSLLLSNQPQHF. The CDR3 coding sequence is TGTGCCAGCAGTTTACTTCTAAGCAATCAGCCCCAGCATTTT.

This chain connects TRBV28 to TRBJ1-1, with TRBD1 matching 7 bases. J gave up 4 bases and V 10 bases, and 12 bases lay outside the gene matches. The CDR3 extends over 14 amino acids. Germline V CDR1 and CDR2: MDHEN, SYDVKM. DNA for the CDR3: TGTGCCACTATGGAGGGGGCAAGAGGCACTGAAGCTTTCTTT. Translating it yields CATMEGARGTEAFF.

CDR3 DNA: TGTGCCAGCACCAGGAACACTGAAGCTTTCTTT. Amino acids: CASTRNTEAFF. This sequence joins TRBV28 and TRBJ1-1; D is unresolved. The CDR3 contains 11 residues. V was shortened by 7 bases and J by 1 base, with 4 bases between the two germline ends. Germline V CDR1 and CDR2: MDHEN, SYDVKM.

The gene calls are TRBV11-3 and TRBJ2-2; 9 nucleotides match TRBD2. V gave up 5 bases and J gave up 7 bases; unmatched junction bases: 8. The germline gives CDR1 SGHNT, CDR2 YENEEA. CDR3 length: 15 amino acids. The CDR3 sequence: CASSLSGGLVGELFF. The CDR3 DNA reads TGTGCCAGCAGCCTTAGCGGGGGCCTCGTCGGGGAGCTGTTTTTT.

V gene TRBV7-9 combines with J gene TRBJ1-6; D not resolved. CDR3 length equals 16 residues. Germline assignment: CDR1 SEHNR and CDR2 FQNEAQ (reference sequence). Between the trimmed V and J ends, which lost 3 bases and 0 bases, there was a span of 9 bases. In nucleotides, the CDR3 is TGTGCCAGCAGCTTCAGTGAAAGCTCCTATAATTCACCCCTCCACTTT. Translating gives CASSFSESSYNSPLHF.

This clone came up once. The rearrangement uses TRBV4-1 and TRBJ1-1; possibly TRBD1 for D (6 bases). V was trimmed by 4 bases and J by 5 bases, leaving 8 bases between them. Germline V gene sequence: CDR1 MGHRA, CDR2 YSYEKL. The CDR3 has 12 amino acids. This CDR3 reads CASSPGVTEAFF. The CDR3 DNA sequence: TGCGCCAGCAGCCCAGGGGTAACTGAAGCTTTCTTT.

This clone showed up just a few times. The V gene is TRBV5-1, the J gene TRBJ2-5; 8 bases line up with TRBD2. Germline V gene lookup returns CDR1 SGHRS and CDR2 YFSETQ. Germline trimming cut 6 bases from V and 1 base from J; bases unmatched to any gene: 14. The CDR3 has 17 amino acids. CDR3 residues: CASKIVGRGERQETQYF. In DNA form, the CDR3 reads TGCGCCAGCAAAATTGTCGGGCGGGGGGAACGCCAAGAGACCCAGTACTTC. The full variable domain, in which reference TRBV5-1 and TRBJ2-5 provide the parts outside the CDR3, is KAGVTQTPRYLIKTRGQQVTLSCSPISGHRSVSWYQQTPGQGLQFLFEYFSETQRNKGNFPGRFSGRQFSNSRSEMNVSTLELGDSALYLCASKIVGRGERQETQYFGPGTRLLVL.

DNA for the CDR3: TGTGCCAGCAGGTCTAGCACAGATACGCAGTATTTT. Translating it yields CASRSSTDTQYF. V is TRBV6-6 and J is TRBJ2-3; no clear D gene. The CDR3 runs 12 residues. V shed 6 bases and J shed 0 bases, with 4 bases lying between them. Germline loops: CDR1 MNHNY, CDR2 SVGAGI (reference sequence).

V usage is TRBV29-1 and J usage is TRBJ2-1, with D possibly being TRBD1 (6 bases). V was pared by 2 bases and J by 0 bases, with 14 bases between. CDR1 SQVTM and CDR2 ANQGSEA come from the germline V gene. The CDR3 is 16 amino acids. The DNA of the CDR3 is TGCAGCGTTGAACTACTAACAGGGTTCTCCTACAATGAGCAGTTCTTC. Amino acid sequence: CSVELLTGFSYNEQFF.

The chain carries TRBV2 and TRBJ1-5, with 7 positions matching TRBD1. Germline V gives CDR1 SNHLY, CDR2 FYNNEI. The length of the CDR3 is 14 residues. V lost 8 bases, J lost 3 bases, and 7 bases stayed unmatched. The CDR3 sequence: CASGKGQHNQPQHF. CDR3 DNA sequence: TGTGCCAGCGGAAAGGGACAGCACAATCAGCCCCAGCATTTT.

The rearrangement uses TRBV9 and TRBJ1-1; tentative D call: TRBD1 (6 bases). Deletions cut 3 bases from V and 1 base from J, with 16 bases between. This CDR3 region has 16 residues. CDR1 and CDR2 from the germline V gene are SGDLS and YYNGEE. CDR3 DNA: TGTGCCAGCAGCGCTGACACCGGGACACCGAACACTGAAGCTTTCTTT. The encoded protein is CASSADTGTPNTEAFF.

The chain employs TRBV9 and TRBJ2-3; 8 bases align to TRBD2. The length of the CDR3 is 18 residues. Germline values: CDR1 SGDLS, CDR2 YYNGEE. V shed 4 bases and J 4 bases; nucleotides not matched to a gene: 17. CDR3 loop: CASSFSRLVAGFADTQYF. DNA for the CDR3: TGTGCCAGCAGCTTCTCTCGGTTGGTAGCGGGGTTCGCAGATACGCAGTATTTT.

The CDR3 DNA reads as TGTGCCAGCTCACCATCGACTAGCTCCTACAATGAGCAGTTCTTC. Encoded protein: CASSPSTSSYNEQFF. The chain recombines TRBV18 with TRBJ2-1; D perhaps matches TRBD2 (6 bases). CDR1 and CDR2 (germline): KGHSH, LQKENI. V was clipped by 2 bases and J by 0 bases, with 8 bases between them. The CDR3 consists of 15 residues.

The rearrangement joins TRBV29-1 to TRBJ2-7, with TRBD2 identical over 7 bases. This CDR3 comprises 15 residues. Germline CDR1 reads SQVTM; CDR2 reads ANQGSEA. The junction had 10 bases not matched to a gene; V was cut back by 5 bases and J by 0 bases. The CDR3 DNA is TGCAGCGTTCTCCGACTAGCTAGGACCTCCTACGAGCAGTACTTC. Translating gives CSVLRLARTSYEQYF.

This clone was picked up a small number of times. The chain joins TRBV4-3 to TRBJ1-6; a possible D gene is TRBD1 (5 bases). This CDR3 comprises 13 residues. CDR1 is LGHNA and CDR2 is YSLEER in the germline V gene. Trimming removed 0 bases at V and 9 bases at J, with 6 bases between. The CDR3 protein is CASSQDRVSPLHF. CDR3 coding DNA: TGCGCCAGCAGCCAAGACAGGGTTTCACCCCTCCACTTT.

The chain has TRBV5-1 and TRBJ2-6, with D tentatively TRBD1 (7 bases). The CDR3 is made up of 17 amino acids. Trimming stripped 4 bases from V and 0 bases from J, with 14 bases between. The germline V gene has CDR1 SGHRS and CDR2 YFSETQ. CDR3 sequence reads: CASSPEGAYSGANVLTF. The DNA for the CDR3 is TGCGCCAGCAGCCCGGAGGGGGCCTACTCTGGGGCCAACGTCCTGACTTTC.

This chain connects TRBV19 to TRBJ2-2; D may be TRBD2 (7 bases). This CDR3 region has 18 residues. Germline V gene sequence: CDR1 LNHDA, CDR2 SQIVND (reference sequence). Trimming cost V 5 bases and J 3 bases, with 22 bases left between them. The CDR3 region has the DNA TGTGCCAGTAGTTCGCCCTGGGGCGGGGGCGCATACACCGGGGAGCTGTTTTTT. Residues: CASSSPWGGGAYTGELFF.

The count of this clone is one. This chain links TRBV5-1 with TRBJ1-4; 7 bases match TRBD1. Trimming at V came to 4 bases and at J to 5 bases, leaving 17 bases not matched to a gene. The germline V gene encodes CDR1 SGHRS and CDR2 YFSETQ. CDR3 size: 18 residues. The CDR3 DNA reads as TGCGCCAGCAGCCGACGAATAGGCCTACAGGGGTCAAATGAAAAACTGTTTTTT. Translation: CASSRRIGLQGSNEKLFF.

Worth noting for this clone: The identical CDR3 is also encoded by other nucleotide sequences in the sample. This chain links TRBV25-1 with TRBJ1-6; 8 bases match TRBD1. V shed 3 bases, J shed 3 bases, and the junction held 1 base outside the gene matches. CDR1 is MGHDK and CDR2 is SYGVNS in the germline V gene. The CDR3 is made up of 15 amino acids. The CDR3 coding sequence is TGTGCCAGCAGTGAGGGACAGGTCTATAATTCACCCCTCCACTTT. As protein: CASSEGQVYNSPLHF.

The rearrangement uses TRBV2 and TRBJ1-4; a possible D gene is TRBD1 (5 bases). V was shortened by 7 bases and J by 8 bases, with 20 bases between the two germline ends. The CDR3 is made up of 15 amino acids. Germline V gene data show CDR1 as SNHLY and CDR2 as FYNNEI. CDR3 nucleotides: TGTGCCAGCACCCGAGAGGGGAGGGGTGGAGAAAAACTGTTTTTT. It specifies CASTREGRGGEKLFF.

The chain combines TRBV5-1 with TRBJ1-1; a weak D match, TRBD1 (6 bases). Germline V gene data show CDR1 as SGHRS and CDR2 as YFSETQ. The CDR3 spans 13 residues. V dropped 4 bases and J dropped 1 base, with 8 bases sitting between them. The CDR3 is CASSVTGNTEAFF. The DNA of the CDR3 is TGCGCCAGCAGCGTGACAGGGAACACTGAAGCTTTCTTT.

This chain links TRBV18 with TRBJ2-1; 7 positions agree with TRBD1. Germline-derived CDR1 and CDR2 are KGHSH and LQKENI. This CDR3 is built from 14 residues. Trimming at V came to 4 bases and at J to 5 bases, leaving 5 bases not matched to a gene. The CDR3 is CASSLWDRDNEQFF. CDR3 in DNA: TGTGCCAGCTCACTATGGGACAGAGACAATGAGCAGTTCTTC.

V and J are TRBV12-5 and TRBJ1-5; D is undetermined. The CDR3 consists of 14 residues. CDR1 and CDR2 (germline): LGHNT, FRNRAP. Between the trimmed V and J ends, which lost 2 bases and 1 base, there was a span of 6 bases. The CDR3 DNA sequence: TGTGCTAGTGGTTTGAGAGGGAGCAATCAGCCCCAGCATTTT. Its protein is CASGLRGSNQPQHF.

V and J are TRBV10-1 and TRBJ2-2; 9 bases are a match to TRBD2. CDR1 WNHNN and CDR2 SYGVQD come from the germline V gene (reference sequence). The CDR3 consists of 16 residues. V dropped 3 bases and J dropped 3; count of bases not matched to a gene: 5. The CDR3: CASSDNSGGHTGELFF. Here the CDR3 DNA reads TGCGCCAGCAGTGATAATAGCGGGGGCCACACCGGGGAGCTGTTTTTT.

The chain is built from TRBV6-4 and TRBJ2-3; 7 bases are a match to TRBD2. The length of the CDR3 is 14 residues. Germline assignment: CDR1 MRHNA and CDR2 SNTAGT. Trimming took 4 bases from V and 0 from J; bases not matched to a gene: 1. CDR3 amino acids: CASSVAGSTDTQYF. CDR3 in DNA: TGTGCCAGCAGTGTAGCGGGTAGCACAGATACGCAGTATTTT.